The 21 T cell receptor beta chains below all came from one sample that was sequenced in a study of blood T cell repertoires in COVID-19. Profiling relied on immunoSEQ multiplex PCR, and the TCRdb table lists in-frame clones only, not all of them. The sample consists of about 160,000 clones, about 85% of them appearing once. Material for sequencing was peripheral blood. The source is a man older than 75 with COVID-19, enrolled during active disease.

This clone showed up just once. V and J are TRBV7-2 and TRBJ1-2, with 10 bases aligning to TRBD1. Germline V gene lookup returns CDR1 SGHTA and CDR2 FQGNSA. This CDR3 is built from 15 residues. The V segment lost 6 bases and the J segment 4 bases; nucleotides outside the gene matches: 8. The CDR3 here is CASSPGTGDIYGYTF. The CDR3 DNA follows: TGTGCCAGCAGTCCCGGGACAGGGGACATCTATGGCTACACCTTC.

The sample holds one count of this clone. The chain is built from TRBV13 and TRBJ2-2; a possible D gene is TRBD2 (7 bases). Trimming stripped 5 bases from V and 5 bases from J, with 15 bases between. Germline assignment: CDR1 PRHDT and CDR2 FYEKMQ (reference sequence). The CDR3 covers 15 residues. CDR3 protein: CASSPLGGVTGELFF. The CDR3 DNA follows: TGTGCCAGCAGCCCCTTAGGGGGGGTAACCGGGGAGCTGTTTTTT.

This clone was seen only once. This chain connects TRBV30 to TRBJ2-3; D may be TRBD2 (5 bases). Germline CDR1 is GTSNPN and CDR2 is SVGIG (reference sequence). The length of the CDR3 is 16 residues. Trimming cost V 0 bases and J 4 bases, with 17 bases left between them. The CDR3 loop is CAWSVRYGQRADTQYF. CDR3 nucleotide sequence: TGTGCCTGGAGTGTACGGTACGGCCAGAGGGCAGATACGCAGTATTTT.

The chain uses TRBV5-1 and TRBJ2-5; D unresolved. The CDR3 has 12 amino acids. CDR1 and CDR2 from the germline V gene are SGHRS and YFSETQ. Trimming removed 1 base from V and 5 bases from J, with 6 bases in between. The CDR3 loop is CASSLSQETQYF. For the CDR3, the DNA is TGCGCCAGCAGCTTGTCCCAGGAGACCCAGTACTTC.

The CDR3 DNA reads TGTGCCAGCTCACTCAACCCACAGGGTTTAAGAGAAAAACTGTTTTTT. Translation: CASSLNPQGLREKLFF. The chain couples TRBV18 to TRBJ1-4; TRBD1 might be the D (6 bases). CDR1 KGHSH and CDR2 LQKENI come from the germline V gene. Trimming stripped 4 bases from V and 8 bases from J, with 20 bases between. The CDR3 contains 16 residues.

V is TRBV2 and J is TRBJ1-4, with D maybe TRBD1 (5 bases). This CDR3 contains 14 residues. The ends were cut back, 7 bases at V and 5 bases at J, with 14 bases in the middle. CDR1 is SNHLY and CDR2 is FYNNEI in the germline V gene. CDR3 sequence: CASIRQPLNEKLFF. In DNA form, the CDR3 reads TGTGCCAGCATAAGACAGCCGCTCAATGAAAAACTGTTTTTT.

This CDR3 reads CASRGTGTGRYEQYF. CDR3 DNA sequence: TGTGCCAGCAGAGGGACAGGGACAGGGAGGTACGAGCAGTACTTC. This chain uses TRBV28 with TRBJ2-7; 9 nucleotides align to TRBD1. V lost 6 bases to trimming and J lost 4 bases; unmatched junction nucleotides: 10. The CDR3 loop spans 15 amino acids. Germline assignment: CDR1 MDHEN and CDR2 SYDVKM.

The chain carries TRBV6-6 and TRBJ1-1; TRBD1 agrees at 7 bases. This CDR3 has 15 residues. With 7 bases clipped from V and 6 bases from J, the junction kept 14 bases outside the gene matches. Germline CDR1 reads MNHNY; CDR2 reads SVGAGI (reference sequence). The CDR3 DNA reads TGTGCCAGCATTCATATGGGACAGAATATCGCTGAAGCTTTCTTT. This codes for CASIHMGQNIAEAFF.

CDR3 sequence (DNA): TGTGCCAGCAGTTTCGGGGGGTTAGGGCAGTATTTT. Protein: CASSFGGLGQYF. The gene calls are TRBV12-3 or TRBV12-4 and TRBJ2-3; 7 bases agree with TRBD2. The CDR3 runs to 12 residues. V shed 3 bases and J 11 bases; nucleotides not matched to a gene: 5.

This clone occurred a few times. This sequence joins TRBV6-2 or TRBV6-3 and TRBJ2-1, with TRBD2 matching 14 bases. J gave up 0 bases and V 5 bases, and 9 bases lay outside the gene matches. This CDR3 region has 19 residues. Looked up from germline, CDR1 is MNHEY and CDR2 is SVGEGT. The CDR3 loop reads CASSHSGTSGGASYNEQFF. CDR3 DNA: TGTGCCAGCAGTCATTCCGGGACTAGCGGGGGCGCCTCCTACAATGAGCAGTTCTTC.

In DNA, the CDR3 is TGTGCCAGCTCACCTGGGCGGGACAGGAGGGGTGGCACTGAAGCTTTCTTT. It encodes CASSPGRDRRGGTEAFF. The V and J genes are TRBV18 and TRBJ1-1; TRBD1 matches 8 bases. Germline CDR1 and CDR2: KGHSH and LQKENI. With 3 bases clipped from V and 4 bases from J, the junction kept 13 bases outside the gene matches. The CDR3 spans 17 residues.

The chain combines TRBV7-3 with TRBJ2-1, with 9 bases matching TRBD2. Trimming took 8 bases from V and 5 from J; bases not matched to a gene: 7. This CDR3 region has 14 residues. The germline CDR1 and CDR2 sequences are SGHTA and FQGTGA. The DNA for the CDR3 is TGTGCCAGCCCCGTGCTAGCGGGGAACAATGAGCAGTTCTTC. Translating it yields CASPVLAGNNEQFF.

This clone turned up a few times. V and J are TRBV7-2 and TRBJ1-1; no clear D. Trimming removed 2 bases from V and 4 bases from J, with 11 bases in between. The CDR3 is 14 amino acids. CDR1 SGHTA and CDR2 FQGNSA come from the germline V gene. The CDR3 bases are TGTGCCAGCAGCTTATGGCGGCGAGGCACTGAAGCTTTCTTT. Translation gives CASSLWRRGTEAFF. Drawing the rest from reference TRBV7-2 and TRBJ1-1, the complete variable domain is GAGVSQSPSNKVTEKGKDVELRCDPISGHTALYWYRQSLGQGLEFLIYFQGNSAPDKSGLPSDRFSAERTGGSVSTLTIQRTQQEDSAVYLCASSLWRRGTEAFFGQGTRLTVV.

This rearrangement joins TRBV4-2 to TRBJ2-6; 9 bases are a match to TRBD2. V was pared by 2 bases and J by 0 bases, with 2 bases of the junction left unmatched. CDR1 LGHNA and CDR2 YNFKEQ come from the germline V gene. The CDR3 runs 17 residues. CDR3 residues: CASSQLAGSSGANVLTF. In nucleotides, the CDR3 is TGTGCCAGCAGCCAACTAGCGGGAAGCTCTGGGGCCAACGTCCTGACTTTC.

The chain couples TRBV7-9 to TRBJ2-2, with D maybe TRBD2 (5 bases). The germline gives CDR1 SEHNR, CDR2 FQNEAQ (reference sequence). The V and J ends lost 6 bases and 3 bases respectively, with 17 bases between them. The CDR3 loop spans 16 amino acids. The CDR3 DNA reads TGTGCCAGCAGTCCATTTATCGGGGTCGACACCGGGGAGCTGTTTTTT. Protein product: CASSPFIGVDTGELFF.

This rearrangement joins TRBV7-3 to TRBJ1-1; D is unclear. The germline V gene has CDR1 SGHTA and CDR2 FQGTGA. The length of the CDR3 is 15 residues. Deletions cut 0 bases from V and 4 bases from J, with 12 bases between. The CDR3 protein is CASSLTVRVSTEAFF. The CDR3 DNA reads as TGTGCCAGCAGCTTAACTGTGCGGGTGTCCACTGAAGCTTTCTTT.

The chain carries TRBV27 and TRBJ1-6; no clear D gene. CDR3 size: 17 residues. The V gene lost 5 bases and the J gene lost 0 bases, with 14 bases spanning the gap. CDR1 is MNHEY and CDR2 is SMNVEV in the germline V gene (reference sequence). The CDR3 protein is CASSPRVRGSYNSPLHF. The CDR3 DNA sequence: TGTGCCAGCAGTCCCCGCGTTCGGGGCTCCTATAATTCACCCCTCCACTTT.

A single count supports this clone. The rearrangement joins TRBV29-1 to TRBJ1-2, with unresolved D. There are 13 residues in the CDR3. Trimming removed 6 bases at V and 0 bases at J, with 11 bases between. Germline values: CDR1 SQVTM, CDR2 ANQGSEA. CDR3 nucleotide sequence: TGCAGCGTATGGGAGGGAGCTAACTATGGCTACACCTTC. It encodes CSVWEGANYGYTF.

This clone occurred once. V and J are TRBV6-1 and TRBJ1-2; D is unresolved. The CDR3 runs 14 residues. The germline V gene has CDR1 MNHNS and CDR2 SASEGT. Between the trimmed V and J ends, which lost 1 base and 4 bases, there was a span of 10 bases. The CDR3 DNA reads TGTGCCAGCAGTGAAGAATTGGGCATCTATGGCTACACCTTC. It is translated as CASSEELGIYGYTF.

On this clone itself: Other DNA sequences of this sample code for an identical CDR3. DNA for the CDR3: TGTGCCAGCAGCCCCGGAGGTTATGGCTACACCTTC. This translates into CASSPGGYGYTF. The chain couples TRBV9 to TRBJ1-2; no definite D call. The ends were cut back, 4 bases at V and 5 bases at J, with 9 bases in the middle. The CDR3 totals 12 residues. Germline assignment: CDR1 SGDLS and CDR2 YYNGEE.

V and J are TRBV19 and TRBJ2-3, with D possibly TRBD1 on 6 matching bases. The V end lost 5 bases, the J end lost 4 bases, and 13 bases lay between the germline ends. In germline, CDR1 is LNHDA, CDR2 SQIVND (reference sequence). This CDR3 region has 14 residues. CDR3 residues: CASSYTGSPDTQYF. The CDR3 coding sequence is TGTGCCAGTAGTTACACAGGGTCGCCAGATACGCAGTATTTT.